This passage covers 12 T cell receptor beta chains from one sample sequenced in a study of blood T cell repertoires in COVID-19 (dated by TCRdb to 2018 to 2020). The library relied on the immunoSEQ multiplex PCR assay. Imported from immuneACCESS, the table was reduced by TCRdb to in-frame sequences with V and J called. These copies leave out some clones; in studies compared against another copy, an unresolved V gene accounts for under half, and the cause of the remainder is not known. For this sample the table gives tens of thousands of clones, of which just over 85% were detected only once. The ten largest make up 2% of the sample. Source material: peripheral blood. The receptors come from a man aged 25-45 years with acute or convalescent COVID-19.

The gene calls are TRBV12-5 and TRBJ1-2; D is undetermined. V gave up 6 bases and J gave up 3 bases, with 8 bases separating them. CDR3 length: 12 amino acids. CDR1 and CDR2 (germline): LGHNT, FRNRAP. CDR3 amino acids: CASGESYYGYTF. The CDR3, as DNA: TGTGCTAGTGGGGAGAGCTACTATGGCTACACCTTC.

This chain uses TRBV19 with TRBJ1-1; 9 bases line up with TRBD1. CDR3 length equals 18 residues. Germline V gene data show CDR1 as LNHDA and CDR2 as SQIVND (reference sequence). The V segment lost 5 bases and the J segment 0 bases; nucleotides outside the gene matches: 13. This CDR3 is CASSFAGTGSIMNTEAFF. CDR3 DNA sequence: TGTGCCAGTAGTTTCGCGGGGACAGGGTCTATCATGAACACTGAAGCTTTCTTT.

The CDR3 nucleotides are TGTGCCAGCAGTTACCCAGACGAGGGACAAGAGACCCAGTACTTC. As protein: CASSYPDEGQETQYF. J is TRBJ2-5 and V is TRBV6-5; the D gene is possibly TRBD2 (5 bases). CDR1 is MNHEY and CDR2 is SVGAGI in the germline V gene. CDR3 length equals 15 residues. V dropped 2 bases and J dropped 2 bases, with 12 bases sitting between them.

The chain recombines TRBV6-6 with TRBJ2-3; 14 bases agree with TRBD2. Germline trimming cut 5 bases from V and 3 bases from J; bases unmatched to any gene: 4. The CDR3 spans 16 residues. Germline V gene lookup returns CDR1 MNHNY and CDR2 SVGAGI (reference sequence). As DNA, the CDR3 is TGTGCCAGCAGTCGACTAGCGGGGGGGGTAACAGATACGCAGTATTTT. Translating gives CASSRLAGGVTDTQYF.

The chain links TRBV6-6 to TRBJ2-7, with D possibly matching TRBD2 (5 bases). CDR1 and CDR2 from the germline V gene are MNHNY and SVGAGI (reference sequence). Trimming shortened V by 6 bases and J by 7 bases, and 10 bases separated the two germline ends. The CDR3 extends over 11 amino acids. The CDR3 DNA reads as TGTGCCAGCAGCCCCGGGGATGAGCAGTACGTC. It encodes CASSPGDEQYV.

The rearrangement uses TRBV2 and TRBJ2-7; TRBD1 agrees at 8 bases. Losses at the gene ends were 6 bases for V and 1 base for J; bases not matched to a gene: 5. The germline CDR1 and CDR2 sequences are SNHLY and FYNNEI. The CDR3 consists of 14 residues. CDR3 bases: TGTGCCAGCAGGGGGGGACAGGCGTCCTACGAGCAGTACGTC. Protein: CASRGGQASYEQYV.

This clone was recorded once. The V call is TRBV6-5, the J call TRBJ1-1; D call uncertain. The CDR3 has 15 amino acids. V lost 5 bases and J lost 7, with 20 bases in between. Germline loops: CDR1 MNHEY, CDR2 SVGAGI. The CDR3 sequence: CASSKKQVPQDEAFF. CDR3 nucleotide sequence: TGTGCCAGCAGTAAAAAGCAGGTACCCCAGGATGAAGCTTTCTTT.

Here the CDR3 reads CASSWGQGATEAFF. CDR3 in DNA: TGTGCCAGCAGCTGGGGACAGGGGGCCACTGAAGCTTTCTTT. This chain joins TRBV5-6 and TRBJ1-1; 12 bases align to TRBD1. V was clipped by 3 bases and J by 4 bases; unmatched bases: 1. CDR3 length equals 14 residues. The V gene's germline CDR1 is SGHDT and CDR2 YYEEEE.

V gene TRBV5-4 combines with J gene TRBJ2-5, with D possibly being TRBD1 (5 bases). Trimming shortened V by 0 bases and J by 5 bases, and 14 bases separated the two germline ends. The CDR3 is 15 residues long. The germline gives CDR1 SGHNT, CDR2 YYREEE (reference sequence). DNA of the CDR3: TGTGCCAGCAGCTTGGTATCAGGGTTAGGGGAGACCCAGTACTTC. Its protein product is CASSLVSGLGETQYF.

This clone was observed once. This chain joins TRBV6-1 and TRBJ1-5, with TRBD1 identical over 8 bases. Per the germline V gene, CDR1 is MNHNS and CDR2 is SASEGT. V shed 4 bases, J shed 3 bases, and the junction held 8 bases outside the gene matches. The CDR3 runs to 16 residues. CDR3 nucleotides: TGTGCCAGCAGTGCTCTTCAGGGGGCCTACAATCAGCCCCAGCATTTT. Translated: CASSALQGAYNQPQHF.

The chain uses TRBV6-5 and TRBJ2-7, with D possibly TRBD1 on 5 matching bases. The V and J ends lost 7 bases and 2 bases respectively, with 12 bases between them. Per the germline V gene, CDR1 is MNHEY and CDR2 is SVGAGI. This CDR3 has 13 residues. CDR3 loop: CASNPTAPYEQYF. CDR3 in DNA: TGTGCCAGCAATCCGACAGCGCCCTACGAGCAGTACTTC.

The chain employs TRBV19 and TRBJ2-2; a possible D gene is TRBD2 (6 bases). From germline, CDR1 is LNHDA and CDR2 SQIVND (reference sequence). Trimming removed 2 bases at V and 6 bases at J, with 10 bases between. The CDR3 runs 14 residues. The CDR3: CASSILSGAGELFF. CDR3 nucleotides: TGTGCCAGTAGTATATTGTCGGGAGCCGGGGAGCTGTTTTTT.